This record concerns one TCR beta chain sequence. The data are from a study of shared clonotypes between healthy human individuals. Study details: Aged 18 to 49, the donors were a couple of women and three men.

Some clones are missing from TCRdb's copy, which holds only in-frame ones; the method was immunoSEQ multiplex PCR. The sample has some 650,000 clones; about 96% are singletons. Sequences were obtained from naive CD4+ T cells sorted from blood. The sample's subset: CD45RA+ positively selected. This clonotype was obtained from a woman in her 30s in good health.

The CDR3 loop is CASSWEAGREETQYF. Written as DNA, the CDR3 is TGCGCCAGCAGCTGGGAGGCAGGACGGGAAGAGACCCAGTACTTC. This rearrangement joins TRBV5-1 to TRBJ2-5; a weak D match, TRBD2 (6 bases). CDR1 and CDR2 (germline): SGHRS, YFSETQ. V was trimmed by 3 bases and J by 3 bases, leaving 15 bases between them. The CDR3 runs 15 residues.